Following are 9 T cell receptor beta chains from one sample sequenced in a study of shared clonotypes between healthy human individuals. Generated by immunoSEQ multiplex PCR, the TCRdb table keeps only in-frame clones and is missing some. In the table there are approximately 2.4 million clones, approximately 96% of which are singletons. Source material: naive CD4+ T cells sorted from blood. Described subset: CD45RA+ positively selected. Receptor source: a man between 18 and 29 years old in good health.

This rearrangement joins TRBV14 to TRBJ1-2; D gene ambiguous. V lost 0 bases and J lost 4, with 12 bases in between. The CDR3 length is 15 residues. Germline CDR1 SGHDN, CDR2 FVKESK. As DNA, the CDR3 is TGTGCCAGCAGCCAAGAGGCCGGTTTTGGCTATGGCTACACCTTC. Residues: CASSQEAGFGYGYTF. The full variable domain, its missing parts supplied by reference TRBV14 and TRBJ1-2, is EAGVTQFPSHSVIEKGQTVTLRCDPISGHDNLYWYRRVMGKEIKFLLHFVKESKQDESGMPNNRFLAERTGGTYSTLKVQPAELEDSGVYFCASSQEAGFGYGYTFGSGTRLTVV.

The chain has TRBV7-2 and TRBJ1-2; 9 positions match TRBD1. From germline, CDR1 is SGHTA and CDR2 FQGNSA. The length of the CDR3 is 15 residues. Trimming took 3 bases from V and 2 from J; bases not matched to a gene: 4. Written as DNA, the CDR3 is TGTGCCAGCAGCTTTCGACAGGGGGTAAACTATGGCTACACCTTC. Translating it yields CASSFRQGVNYGYTF.

CDR3 sequence reads: CASSRGNEQYF. CDR3 DNA sequence: TGCGCCAGCAGCCGCGGGAACGAGCAGTACTTC. The J gene is TRBJ2-7, the V gene TRBV4-1; weak D call: TRBD2 (6 bases). Germline-derived CDR1 and CDR2 are MGHRA and YSYEKL. This CDR3 is 11 amino acids long. Trimming cost V 4 bases and J 5 bases, with 6 bases left between them.

The V and J genes are TRBV6-6 and TRBJ2-1; 9 bases map to TRBD1. With V trimmed by 1 base and J by 6 bases, 4 bases remained unmatched. The CDR3 has 15 residues. CDR1 and CDR2 (germline): MNHNY, SVGAGI (reference sequence). As DNA, the CDR3 is TGTGCCAGCAGTTACTGGGACAGGGAGGGCAATGAGCAGTTCTTC. Protein sequence: CASSYWDREGNEQFF.

The chain joins TRBV4-2 to TRBJ2-5, with D tentatively TRBD2 (6 bases). This CDR3 contains 15 residues. The germline gives CDR1 LGHNA, CDR2 YNFKEQ. Trimming removed 4 bases at V and 1 base at J, with 13 bases between. DNA for the CDR3: TGTGCCAGCAGCCCATCCCGGGACTCCCAAGAGACCCAGTACTTC. Its translation is CASSPSRDSQETQYF.

This clone appeared once. J is TRBJ1-6 and V is TRBV28, with D unclear. The CDR3 runs 17 residues. The ends were cut back, 3 bases at V and 0 bases at J, with 12 bases in the middle. Germline V gives CDR1 MDHEN, CDR2 SYDVKM. This CDR3 is CASSLAVSSSYNSPLHF. The CDR3 DNA reads as TGTGCCAGCAGTTTGGCTGTATCGAGCTCCTATAATTCACCCCTCCACTTT.

Points on this clone: Other DNA sequences in this specimen translate into the identical CDR3. The J gene is TRBJ2-5, the V gene TRBV7-9; unclear D gene. This CDR3 is 12 amino acids long. V was shortened by 2 bases and J by 2 bases, with 3 bases between the two germline ends. Germline V CDR1 and CDR2: SEHNR, FQNEAQ (reference sequence). CDR3 DNA sequence: TGTGCCAGCAGCTTACCACAAGAGACCCAGTACTTC. Translating it yields CASSLPQETQYF.

The rearrangement uses TRBV4-3 and TRBJ1-6, with 7 bases lining up with TRBD1. CDR3 length equals 15 residues. Germline lookup yields CDR1 LGHNA and CDR2 YSLEER. V was clipped by 1 base and J by 7 bases; unmatched bases: 4. The CDR3 spells CASSQADRENSPLHF. The CDR3 region has the DNA TGCGCCAGCAGCCAAGCAGACAGGGAAAATTCACCCCTCCACTTT.

The rearrangement joins TRBV6-5 to TRBJ2-3; no firm D call. Trimming stripped 6 bases from V and 3 bases from J, with 13 bases between. CDR3 size: 14 residues. In germline, CDR1 is MNHEY, CDR2 SVGAGI. DNA of the CDR3: TGTGCCAGCAGAGGGCAGTTCAAGACAGATACGCAGTATTTT. This gives the protein CASRGQFKTDTQYF.